This T cell receptor (beta chain) was found in a study of blood T cell repertoires in COVID-19. Study in general: Samples taken during acute and convalescent COVID-19 were collected in the United States, Italy and Spain.

Sequencing was performed with immunoSEQ multiplex PCR; in TCRdb, only in-frame clones are kept and a portion is missing. This sample has about 29,000 clones, with about 90% found just once. CDR1 is LGHDT, CDR2 YNNKEL, per germline (reference sequence). V was pared by 6 bases and J by 7 bases, with 8 bases of the junction left unmatched. The CDR3 consists of 14 residues. This receptor was taken from a human donor in a cohort sampled during active COVID-19. V usage is TRBV3-1 (or the pseudogene TRBV3-2) and J usage is TRBJ2-3, with 9 positions matching TRBD2. Sequenced: peripheral blood. The CDR3 here is CASRPGLAVYTQYF. The CDR3 nucleotides read TGTGCCAGCAGACCGGGACTAGCAGTTTATACGCAGTATTTT.